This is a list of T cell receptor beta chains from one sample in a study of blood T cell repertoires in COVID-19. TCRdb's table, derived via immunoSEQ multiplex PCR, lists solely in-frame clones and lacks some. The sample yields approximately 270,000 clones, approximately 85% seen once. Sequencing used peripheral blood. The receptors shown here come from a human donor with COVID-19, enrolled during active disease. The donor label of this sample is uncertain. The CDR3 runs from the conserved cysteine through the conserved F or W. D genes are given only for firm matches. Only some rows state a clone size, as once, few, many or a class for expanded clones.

DNA: TGTGCCAGCAAACAACAGGGTGTTGACACTGAAGCTTTCTTT
CDR3: CASKQQGVDTEAFF
V: TRBV7-3
size: NA
D: NA
J: TRBJ1-1

DNA: TGTGCCAGCACTCCTTCGGGGACAGATACGCAGTATTTT
CDR3: CASTPSGTDTQYF
V: TRBV6-5
size: NA
D: NA
J: TRBJ2-3

DNA: TGTGCCAGCAGCCGGGACAGGGACGTCGCCGAGCAGTACTTC
CDR3: CASSRDRDVAEQYF
V: TRBV5-5
size: NA
D: TRBD1
J: TRBJ2-7

DNA: TGTGCCAGCAGGGCCGACAGAGACTATGGCTACACCTTC
CDR3: CASRADRDYGYTF
V: TRBV2
size: NA
D: NA
J: TRBJ1-2

DNA: TGTGCCAGCAGCTTAGATCCGGAGGGGGGCTACACCTTC
CDR3: CASSLDPEGGYTF
V: TRBV7-8
size: few
D: NA
J: TRBJ1-2

DNA: TGTGCCAGCAGCCAAGATTGGGGGGATGGGGCGTTCAAAAACATTCAGTACTTC
CDR3: CASSQDWGDGAFKNIQYF
V: TRBV3-1/TRBV3-2
size: NA
D: NA
J: TRBJ2-4

DNA: TGTGCCAGCAGCTTAATGGGGCTTGGCAACACTGAAGCTTTCTTT
CDR3: CASSLMGLGNTEAFF
V: TRBV7-3
size: NA
D: NA
J: TRBJ1-1

DNA: TGTGCCAGTAGTGGCCCCTCGCGTGGGCAACCCTCCTTCGAGCAGTACTTC
CDR3: CASSGPSRGQPSFEQYF
V: TRBV19
size: NA
D: NA
J: TRBJ2-7

DNA: TGTGCCAGCAGCTTGACCGGGACTTCCTACAATGAGCAGTTCTTC
CDR3: CASSLTGTSYNEQFF
V: TRBV5-5
size: NA
D: NA
J: TRBJ2-1

DNA: TGTGCCAGCAGCTTGAGACAGACCGCCGGGGAGCTGTTTTTT
CDR3: CASSLRQTAGELFF
V: TRBV7-9
size: NA
D: NA
J: TRBJ2-2

DNA: TGTGCCAGCAGCCCGAACCCGACAGGGGGCAGTTCACCCCTCCACTTT
CDR3: CASSPNPTGGSSPLHF
V: TRBV7-2
size: NA
D: TRBD1
J: TRBJ1-6

DNA: TGCGCCAGCAGCTGGGCGGGGACAGGGGATGCAACTAATGAAAAACTGTTTTTT
CDR3: CASSWAGTGDATNEKLFF
V: TRBV5-1
size: NA
D: TRBD1
J: TRBJ1-4

DNA: TGTGCCAGCAGCTCCCGGGCGGGAGGGCGGAATGAGCAGTTCTTC
CDR3: CASSSRAGGRNEQFF
V: TRBV6-2/TRBV6-3
size: NA
D: TRBD2
J: TRBJ2-1

DNA: TGTGCCAGCAGTGAATTTGGCAAAGAGACCCAGTACTTC
CDR3: CASSEFGKETQYF
V: TRBV25-1
size: NA
D: NA
J: TRBJ2-5

DNA: TGTGCCAGCAGCTTACAGCGGTTCTACAATGAGCAGTTCTTC
CDR3: CASSLQRFYNEQFF
V: TRBV11-2
size: few
D: NA
J: TRBJ2-1

DNA: TGTGCCAGCAGTTTCTCTCCTGGGGCCAACGTCCTGACTTTC
CDR3: CASSFSPGANVLTF
V: TRBV28
size: NA
D: NA
J: TRBJ2-6

DNA: TGTGCCAGCAGCTCACCGGGACAGGGCTCCTACGAGCAGTACTTC
CDR3: CASSSPGQGSYEQYF
V: TRBV11-3
size: few
D: TRBD1
J: TRBJ2-7

DNA: TGTGCCAGCAGTCCGGGGGGGCACGGACTCTATGGCTACACCTTC
CDR3: CASSPGGHGLYGYTF
V: TRBV6-5
size: few
D: NA
J: TRBJ1-2

DNA: TGCGCCAGCAGCTTTATAGAAAACAATGAGCAGTTCTTC
CDR3: CASSFIENNEQFF
V: TRBV5-1
size: NA
D: NA
J: TRBJ2-1

DNA: TGTGCCAGCAGCTTATCGCGGGATGAGAGCACAGATACGCAGTATTTT
CDR3: CASSLSRDESTDTQYF
V: TRBV7-9
size: few
D: NA
J: TRBJ2-3

DNA: TGTGCCAGCTCACCACCCGACACTTATCAGCCCCAGCATTTT
CDR3: CASSPPDTYQPQHF
V: TRBV18
size: NA
D: NA
J: TRBJ1-5

DNA: TGTGCCAGCAGCCAAGAAGACAGTCTTGGTTCACCCCTCCACTTT
CDR3: CASSQEDSLGSPLHF
V: TRBV4-2
size: NA
D: NA
J: TRBJ1-6

DNA: TGTGCCAGCTCGGGACATCCGATAAACTATGGCTACACCTTC
CDR3: CASSGHPINYGYTF
V: TRBV27
size: few
D: NA
J: TRBJ1-2

DNA: TGTGCCAGCAGCCAAGATCAGGGGTATCGAGAAAAACTGTTTTTT
CDR3: CASSQDQGYREKLFF
V: TRBV3-1/TRBV3-2
size: NA
D: NA
J: TRBJ1-4

DNA: TGTGCCAGCAGTCACTACCGCAACGTTTACGAGCAGTACTTC
CDR3: CASSHYRNVYEQYF
V: TRBV2
size: NA
D: NA
J: TRBJ2-7

DNA: TGTGCCAGCAGCACCGGCTTCAAGCGGGAAGGTTACTCCTACAATGAGCAGTTCTTC
CDR3: CASSTGFKREGYSYNEQFF
V: TRBV11-2
size: many
D: TRBD2
J: TRBJ2-1

DNA: TGTGCCAGCAGTTACGACAGGGGAGATCAGCCCCAGCATTTT
CDR3: CASSYDRGDQPQHF
V: TRBV6-6
size: NA
D: TRBD1
J: TRBJ1-5

DNA: TGTGCCAGCAGCCCCAGCGCGGGGGCGATGAACACTGAAGCTTTCTTT
CDR3: CASSPSAGAMNTEAFF
V: TRBV7-9
size: NA
D: NA
J: TRBJ1-1

DNA: TGTGCCAGCAGCTTCACAGGTTACGAGCAGTACTTC
CDR3: CASSFTGYEQYF
V: TRBV7-9
size: NA
D: NA
J: TRBJ2-7

DNA: TGTGCCACCAGTGATTCTAGGACAGGGGTTTCCAATGAGCAGTTCTTC
CDR3: CATSDSRTGVSNEQFF
V: TRBV24-1
size: NA
D: TRBD1
J: TRBJ2-1

DNA: TGTGCCATCAGTGAGTCCGAGGGGGAAAACATTCAGTACTTC
CDR3: CAISESEGENIQYF
V: TRBV10-3
size: NA
D: NA
J: TRBJ2-4

DNA: TGTGCTAGTGGTTTGGTAGTAGGGGGTCCAGGAAACACCATATATTTT
CDR3: CASGLVVGGPGNTIYF
V: TRBV12-5
size: few
D: NA
J: TRBJ1-3

DNA: TGTGCCAGCAGCCAAGTGGGACTCATAACAGATACGCAGTATTTT
CDR3: CASSQVGLITDTQYF
V: TRBV3-1/TRBV3-2
size: NA
D: NA
J: TRBJ2-3

DNA: TGCGCCAGCAGCCCAGGGGGCAGGAACACTGAAGCTTTCTTT
CDR3: CASSPGGRNTEAFF
V: TRBV5-1
size: NA
D: TRBD1
J: TRBJ1-1

DNA: TGTGCCAGCTCTCAACAGACAGGGTTCACTCAGCCCCAGCATTTT
CDR3: CASSQQTGFTQPQHF
V: TRBV18
size: NA
D: TRBD1
J: TRBJ1-5

DNA: TGTGCCAGTAGCCCCTCCGGGACAGGGGGGTCTCAGCCCCAGCATTTT
CDR3: CASSPSGTGGSQPQHF
V: TRBV19
size: NA
D: TRBD1
J: TRBJ1-5

DNA: TGTGCCAGCAGTGATTCGGGACAGATCTCCTACGAGCAGTACTTC
CDR3: CASSDSGQISYEQYF
V: TRBV6-1
size: NA
D: TRBD1
J: TRBJ2-7

DNA: TGTGCCAGCAGTGGATGGGCGGGGCAGACGGACACTGAAGCTTTCTTT
CDR3: CASSGWAGQTDTEAFF
V: TRBV6-1
size: NA
D: NA
J: TRBJ1-1

DNA: TGTGCCAGCAGCCCCCCCGGCGGGGGGAACACTGAAGCTTTCTTT
CDR3: CASSPPGGGNTEAFF
V: TRBV7-2
size: NA
D: NA
J: TRBJ1-1

DNA: TGTGCCAGCAGTGAGTCCCTTGAGGGTCCCCGCACAGATACGCAGTATTTT
CDR3: CASSESLEGPRTDTQYF
V: TRBV25-1
size: once
D: NA
J: TRBJ2-3

DNA: TGTGCCAGCAGTCCGTCTGTAAACAATGAGCAGTTCTTC
CDR3: CASSPSVNNEQFF
V: TRBV27
size: NA
D: NA
J: TRBJ2-1

DNA: TGTGCCAGCAGCGTAGCCAGCGGGAGGGCCGGGGAGCTGTTTTTT
CDR3: CASSVASGRAGELFF
V: TRBV9
size: NA
D: TRBD2
J: TRBJ2-2

DNA: TGTGCCAGCAACGATGTAGCGGGAGATACGCAGTATTTT
CDR3: CASNDVAGDTQYF
V: TRBV5-4
size: NA
D: TRBD2
J: TRBJ2-3

DNA: TGTGCCAGCAGTTTGGAGGGAGCGGGGGAAGGTCAGCCCCAGCATTTT
CDR3: CASSLEGAGEGQPQHF
V: TRBV28
size: NA
D: NA
J: TRBJ1-5